This TCR beta chain comes out of a study of Graves' ophthalmopathy and Graves' hyperthyroidism. General study results and limits: Blood also held most thyroid clonotypes expanded above 0.001 frequency. Sensitivity reached roughly 70% and specificity approximately 72% when the model predicted ophthalmopathy progression.

Worth noting for this clonotype: The antigen is unknown.

New diagnoses, under 2 months' duration, and ages 18 to 65 characterized the hyperthyroidism patients. Physicians reached a diagnosis by relying on clinical symptoms, serum thyroxine, TRAb, thyroid ultrasound and orbital computed tomography. The TCR beta CDR3 regions underwent amplification from RNA transcripts. After a first-round RT-PCR with HTBI primers, a second-round multiplex PCR was run. TCRdb processed the multiplex PCR reads anew with MiXCR; each CDR3 protein has one entry. The sample yields roughly 1.1 million distinct CDR3 sequences, about 36% seen once. CDR1 is SGHTA and CDR2 is FQGNSA in the germline V gene. Trimming removed 4 bases at V and 2 bases at J, with 14 bases between. The CDR3 sequence is 15 residues long.

Sequencing was done on a sample of peripheral blood or thyroid tissue (not recorded which). The chain joins TRBV7-2 to TRBJ2-5; perhaps TRBD1 as D (8 bases). The TCR comes from an adult man with Graves' hyperthyroidism. CDR3 sequence (DNA): TGTGCCAGCAGCTATACAGGGGGGGGGCAAGAGACCCAGTACTTC. It encodes CASSYTGGGQETQYF.